This TCR beta chain was identified during a study of T cell changes during pregnancy in multiple sclerosis. The data were produced by immunoSEQ multiplex PCR, yet TCRdb's version contains in-frame clones alone and is incomplete. The data contain some 52,000 clones, 85% to 95% of them singletons. The V end was cut by 3 bases, the J end by 7 bases, with 19 bases between. Germline values: CDR1 SGHKS, CDR2 YYEKEE (reference sequence). The CDR3 runs to 15 residues. The sample was CD4+ T cells from peripheral blood mononuclear cells, taken in the third trimester of pregnancy. The V gene is TRBV5-5, the J gene TRBJ1-2; a possible D gene is TRBD1 (6 bases). The clonotype originates from a female donor with multiple sclerosis, enrolled in a pregnancy study. The CDR3, as DNA: TGTGCCAGCAGCTCGGTCGCCGGGACAAACCCTGGCTACACCTTC. Translating it yields CASSSVAGTNPGYTF.